This TCR beta chain came from a study of tumor-infiltrating lymphocytes in glioblastoma multiforme (dated by TCRdb to 2017 to 2019). General notes on the study: The study tested whether intratumoral genomic heterogeneity fosters TIL diversity by jointly investigating somatic mutations, TIL diversity and immune response activity.

Including cysteine and phenylalanine, the CDR3 has 15 amino acids. Only CDR3 DNA remains: 45 bases, in frame from the first base. Based on the germline V gene (reference sequence), the CDR1 and CDR2 sequences are MNHNY and SVGAGI. With regard to this clonotype: Its antigen is not yet known. An end of the junction does not agree with germline; a read error may underlie this.

TCRB libraries were built from RNA via three nested multiplex PCR rounds using a modified ARM-PCR protocol with multiple V-beta primers and a C-beta primer. ProtoScript II Reverse Transcriptase and a C-beta primer were used to synthesize TCRB-specific cDNA from roughly 0.5 ug total RNA. No unique molecular identifiers were described for the TCRB libraries. In the third PCR, barcodes and adapters were added over about 24 cycles with Deep VentR (exo-) polymerase, after which 250-500 bp bands were gel purified. TCRB libraries were sequenced on an Illumina HiSeq 2500 with 250 bp paired-end reads. The paper's data handling went like this. The reads were cleaned with Trimmomatic, merged with FLASH and assigned V, D and J segments with MiGEC before being analyzed in VDJtools. Repertoire diversity was quantified with the Shannon-Wiener diversity index calculated using VDJtools. TCRdb passed the public sequencing reads through fastp at Q25 and MiXCR, retaining productive beta sequences. Here each entry gathers all rows of one CDR3 protein and keeps the most common genes and DNA. The V and J calls shown here were made by TCRdb, not taken from the authors' results. The sample table lists 20,000 or so distinct CDR3 sequences, 55% to 70% of them with a count of one. Roughly 18% of the sample is in the top ten clones.

Broader findings and caveats from the paper: RNA-based TCR sequencing may distort clone frequencies because T cells carry unequal numbers of TCR transcripts. Generalizability was limited because only one glioblastoma patient was included in the TCR and somatic mutation analysis. T cells were not sorted into functional subsets, and such sorting was noted by the authors as a future improvement.

For peripheral blood mononuclear cells, total RNA was isolated with TRIzol reagent and then purified using the RNeasy kit. Every RNA sample had an RNA integrity number above 6.5 and an OD 260/280 ratio above 1.9. Source material: peripheral blood. The sequence links TRBV6-6 to TRBJ1-5; 5 matching bases give a weak D call of TRBD1. The clonotype was recovered from a male donor with glioblastoma. The CDR3 here reads CASSYSTEGPQPLHF. In nucleotide form, the sequence is TGTGCCAGCAGTTACTCGACAGAGGGGCCTCAGCCCCTGCATTTT.